The clone carrying this TCR beta chain was recorded a few times. The antigen remains unidentified. The sample originates from a study of cytotoxic CD8 clonotypes in ibrutinib-treated CLL. Overall study results and limits: Public clonotypes were rare and shrank or held steady on treatment.

Using immunoSEQ multiplex PCR, the repertoire was profiled, and TCRdb retains in-frame clones only, with some absent. This table holds under 150,000 clones, 65% to 85% found once. CDR3 length equals 15 residues. Trimming removed 4 bases from V and 5 bases from J; junction bases left unmatched: 6. Per germline, CDR1 SGHRS and CDR2 YFSETQ. The source of this sequence is a human donor with chronic lymphocytic leukemia. Here the sequenced sample was PBMCs, taken after 36 months of ibrutinib treatment. V usage is TRBV5-1 and J usage is TRBJ2-2, with 9 nucleotides matching TRBD1. The CDR3 sequence: CASSLRTGETGELFF. The CDR3 DNA is TGCGCCAGCAGCCTGAGGACAGGGGAAACCGGGGAGCTGTTTTTT.